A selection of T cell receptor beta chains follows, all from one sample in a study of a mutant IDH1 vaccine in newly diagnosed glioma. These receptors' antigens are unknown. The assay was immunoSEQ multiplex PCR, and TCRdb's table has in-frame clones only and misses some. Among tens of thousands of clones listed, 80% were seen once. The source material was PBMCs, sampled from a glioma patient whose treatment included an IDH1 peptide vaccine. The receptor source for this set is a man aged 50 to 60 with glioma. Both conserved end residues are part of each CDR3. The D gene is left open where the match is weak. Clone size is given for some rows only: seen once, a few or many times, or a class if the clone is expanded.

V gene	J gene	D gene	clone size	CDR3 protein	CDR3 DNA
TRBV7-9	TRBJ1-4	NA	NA	CASSFDPATNEKLFF	TGTGCCAGCAGCTTCGATCCTGCCACTAATGAAAAACTGTTTTTT
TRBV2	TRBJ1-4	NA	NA	CASSGLGVGEEKLFF	TGTGCCAGCAGTGGACTAGGGGTTGGGGAGGAAAAACTGTTTTTT
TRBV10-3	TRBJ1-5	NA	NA	CAISERHGGNQPQHF	TGTGCCATCAGTGAGAGACACGGGGGCAATCAGCCCCAGCATTTT
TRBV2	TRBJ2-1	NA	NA	CASWETYNEQFF	TGTGCCAGTTGGGAAACTTACAATGAGCAGTTCTTC
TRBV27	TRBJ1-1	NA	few	CASSFTSGNTEAFF	TGTGCCAGCAGTTTCACCAGCGGGAACACTGAAGCTTTCTTT
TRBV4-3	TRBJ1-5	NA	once	CASSQEHLYSNQPQHF	TGCGCCAGCAGCCAAGAACACTTATATAGCAATCAGCCCCAGCATTTT
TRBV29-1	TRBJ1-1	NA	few	CSVVGSTGTEAFF	TGCAGCGTTGTAGGTTCAACGGGCACTGAAGCTTTCTTT
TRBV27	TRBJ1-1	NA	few	CASSFGSGTEAFF	TGTGCCAGCAGTTTTGGGAGTGGCACTGAAGCTTTCTTT
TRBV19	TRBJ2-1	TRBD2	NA	CASSTGLAGYSYNEQFF	TGTGCCAGTAGTACGGGACTAGCGGGCTACTCCTACAATGAGCAGTTCTTC
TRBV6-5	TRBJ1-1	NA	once	CASSRRGGGEAFF	TGTGCCAGCAGTCGACGGGGGGGAGGTGAAGCTTTCTTT
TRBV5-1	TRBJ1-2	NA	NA	CASSLGRTAASNYGYTF	TGCGCCAGCAGCTTGGGGAGGACAGCGGCTTCTAACTATGGCTACACCTTC
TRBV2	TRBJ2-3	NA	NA	CASRSGEEVDTQYF	TGTGCCAGCAGGTCTGGGGAGGAAGTAGATACGCAGTATTTT
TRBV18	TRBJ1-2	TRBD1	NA	CASSPGTGLYGYTF	TGTGCCAGCTCGCCCGGGACAGGGCTTTATGGCTACACCTTC
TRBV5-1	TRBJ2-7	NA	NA	CASSLGGGYEQYF	TGCGCCAGCAGCTTAGGAGGAGGTTACGAGCAGTACTTC
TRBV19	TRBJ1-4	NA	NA	CASSIGGEKLFF	TGTGCCAGTAGTATTGGCGGTGAAAAACTGTTTTTT
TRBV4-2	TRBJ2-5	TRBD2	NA	CASSQGLAGDVQTQYF	TGTGCCAGCAGCCAAGGACTAGCGGGAGATGTGCAGACCCAGTACTTC
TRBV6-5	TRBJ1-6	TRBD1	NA	CASSPLRTGGSPLHF	TGTGCCAGCAGCCCCCTTCGGACAGGGGGATCACCCCTCCACTTT
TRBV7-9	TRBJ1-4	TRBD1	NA	CASSFLVSGQGDEKLFF	TGTGCCAGCAGCTTTTTGGTTTCGGGACAGGGAGATGAAAAACTGTTTTTT
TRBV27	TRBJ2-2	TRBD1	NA	CASSDRGRGELFF	TGTGCCAGCAGTGACAGGGGACGCGGGGAGCTGTTTTTT
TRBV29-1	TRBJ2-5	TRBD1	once	CSAGTGVEETQYF	TGCAGCGCCGGAACAGGGGTGGAAGAGACCCAGTACTTC
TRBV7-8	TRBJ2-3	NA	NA	CASSPAATRDTQYF	TGTGCCAGCAGCCCCGCGGCCACTCGAGATACGCAGTATTTT
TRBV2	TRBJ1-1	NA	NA	CASDEGLNTEAFF	TGTGCCAGCGACGAGGGCCTGAACACTGAAGCTTTCTTT
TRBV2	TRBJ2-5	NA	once	CATRGRVVSETQYF	TGTGCCACCCGTGGCAGGGTAGTGTCAGAGACCCAGTACTTC
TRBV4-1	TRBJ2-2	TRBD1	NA	CASSHQDRGPPGELFF	TGCGCCAGCAGCCACCAAGACAGGGGACCCCCCGGGGAGCTGTTTTTT
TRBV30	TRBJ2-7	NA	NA	CAWKNPYEQYF	TGTGCCTGGAAGAACCCTTACGAGCAGTACTTC
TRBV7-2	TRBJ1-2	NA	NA	CASSLRGNGYTF	TGTGCCAGCAGCTTACGGGGGAATGGCTACACCTTC
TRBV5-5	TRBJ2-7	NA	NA	CASSLLGREQYF	TGTGCCAGCAGCTTGCTGGGGAGAGAGCAGTACTTC
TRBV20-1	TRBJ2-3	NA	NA	CSIRLTDTQYF	TGCAGTATCCGTCTTACAGATACGCAGTATTTT
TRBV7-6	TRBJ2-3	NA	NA	CASSPGPGTDTQYF	TGTGCCAGCAGCCCGGGACCGGGGACAGATACGCAGTATTTT
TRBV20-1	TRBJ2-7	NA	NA	CSASRTYEQYF	TGCAGTGCTAGCCGCACCTACGAGCAGTACTTC
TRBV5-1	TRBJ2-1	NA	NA	CASSGGTQGPYNEQFF	TGCGCCAGCAGCGGGGGGACACAGGGACCCTACAATGAGCAGTTCTTC
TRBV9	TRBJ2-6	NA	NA	CASSVESSGANVLTF	TGTGCCAGCAGCGTCGAGAGCTCTGGGGCCAACGTCCTGACTTTC
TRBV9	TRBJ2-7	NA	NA	CASSADPVSYEQYF	TGTGCCAGCAGCGCCGACCCAGTCTCCTACGAGCAGTACTTC
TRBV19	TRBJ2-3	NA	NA	CASSIIQADTQYF	TGTGCCAGTAGTATCATTCAGGCAGATACGCAGTATTTT
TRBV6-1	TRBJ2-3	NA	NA	CATTTVPTDTQYF	TGTGCCACTACTACAGTACCCACAGATACGCAGTATTTT
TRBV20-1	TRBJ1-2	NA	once	CSAKRSYGYTF	TGCAGTGCTAAACGAAGCTATGGCTACACCTTC
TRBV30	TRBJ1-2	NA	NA	CACRTAPLDYGYTF	TGTGCCTGTAGGACAGCGCCTCTTGACTATGGCTACACCTTC
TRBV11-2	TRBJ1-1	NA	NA	CASSQGGTEAFF	TGTGCCAGCAGCCAGGGAGGCACTGAAGCTTTCTTT
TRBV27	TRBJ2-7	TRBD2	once	CASSPGLAGDVEQYF	TGTGCCAGCAGTCCCGGACTAGCGGGAGACGTCGAGCAGTACTTC